One and the same sample provided the 28 T cell receptor beta chains below, sequenced in a study of tissue T cells after allogeneic stem cell transplantation. The time point here: mouse harvest day 14 after allogeneic transplant. The graft held 10^6 splenic CD5+ T cells and 10^7 T-cell-depleted bone marrow cells. TCRdb's table, derived via immunoSEQ multiplex PCR, lists solely in-frame clones and lacks some. The profile shows approximately 1,900 clones, about 50% of them singletons. The material sequenced was gut tissue. These receptors were collected from a female BALB/c mouse given C57BL/6 T cells with graft-versus-host disease after an allogeneic hematopoietic cell transplant.

Worth noting for this clone: Any gene name here is a mouse gene name. The CDR3 end falls 1 residue outside the read, so it is completed with the germline J gene. The genes are TRBV3 and TRBJ1-4; a possible D gene is TRBD1 (5 bases). The germline V gene has CDR1 SNHLY and CDR2 FYNGKV (reference sequence). V lost 5 bases to trimming and J lost 2 bases, with 12 bases between them. This CDR3 spans 15 amino acids. Partial CDR3 DNA: TGTGCCAGCAGCCTCCGGGACGGCTCCAACGAAAGATTATTT. Translating gives CASSLRDGSNERLF. Given in full, the CDR3 is CASSLRDGSNERLFF. The full variable domain, with the rest looked up from reference TRBV3 and TRBJ1-4, is GPKVLQIPSHQIIDMGQMVTLNCDPVSNHLYFYWYKQILGQQMEFLVNFYNGKVMEKSKLFKDQFSVERPDGSYFTLKIQPTALEDSAVYFCASSLRDGSNERLFFGHGTKLSVL.

This clone is labeled medium-sized. The gene names given are mouse names. The read is 1 residue too short to cover the CDR3 end, so that end is filled in from the germline J gene. The rearrangement links TRBV17 to TRBJ2-1, with 9 bases identical to TRBD2. CDR3 size: 15 residues. Germline CDR1 and CDR2: MNHDT and YYDKIL. Losses at the gene ends were 3 bases for V and 7 bases for J; bases not matched to a gene: 7. The CDR3 reads CASSRWGGAGAEQFF. The CDR3 bases that were read are TGTGCTAGCAGTAGGTGGGGGGGCGCGGGAGCTGAGCAGTTC.

This clone turned up a few times. The genes and germline here are from mouse. CDR3 sequence: CASSSGWGAETLYF. The DNA read from the CDR3 is TGTGCCAGCAGTTCTGGGTGGGGTGCAGAAACGCTGTAT. The chain joins TRBV15 to TRBJ2-3, with D possibly matching TRBD2 (5 bases). The read terminates 1 residue before the CDR3 end, so the remaining end is supplied by the germline J gene. The V end was cut by 4 bases, the J end by 1 base, with 9 bases between. The CDR3 extends over 14 amino acids. Germline V gene sequence: CDR1 SGHND, CDR2 FRSKSL.

This clone was picked up a small number of times. The genes and germline here are from mouse. The missing CDR3 end, 1 residue past where the read stops, is filled in from the germline J gene. The chain uses TRBV23 and TRBJ1-3. The CDR3 spans 15 residues. The germline V gene encodes CDR1 KGHTA and CDR2 FQNQQP. This CDR3 is CSSSQSASSGNTLYF. The CDR3 DNA, read in part, is TGCTCCAGCAGTCAATCGGCCAGTTCTGGAAATACGCTCTAT.

A remark on this clone: A far larger clone lies a single base away; this is likely a read error. Gene names refer to mouse genes. Read data end 1 residue before the CDR3 end; the end is taken from the germline J gene. The chain is built from TRBV12-1 and TRBJ2-7; 11 bases align to TRBD2. This CDR3 spans 15 amino acids. Germline values: CDR1 SGHSN, CDR2 HYEKVE. This CDR3 is CARSLTGGALDEQYF. The CDR3 DNA, read in part, is TGTGCCCGCTCTCTCACTGGGGGGGCGCTGGATGAACAGTAC.

A single count supports this clone. Each gene name is a mouse one. The CDR3 extends 1 residue past the end of the read, so its final part is completed from the germline J gene. The genes are TRBV26 and TRBJ2-2, with 7 positions matching TRBD1. Per the germline V gene, CDR1 is KGHPV and CDR2 is FQNQEV (reference sequence). The CDR3 sequence is 12 residues long. J was trimmed by 7 bases and V by 6 bases; bases with no gene match: 2. This CDR3 reads CASRTGIGQLYF. CDR3 bases read: TGTGCCAGCAGGACAGGGATCGGGCAGCTCTAC.

This clone was recorded a few times. The genes and germline here are from mouse. The read halts 1 residue ahead of the CDR3 end, with the missing end drawn from the germline J gene. This chain joins TRBV15 and TRBJ2-7, with 9 bases that match TRBD2. The germline V gene has CDR1 SGHND and CDR2 FRSKSL. This CDR3 contains 14 residues. J lost 3 bases, V lost 6 bases, and 6 bases had no gene match. The CDR3 loop reads CASSLWGGFYEQYF. The covered CDR3 bases are TGTGCCAGCAGCCTCTGGGGGGGTTTCTATGAACAGTAC.

Comment on this clone: The listed genes are named as in mouse. The CDR3 extends 1 residue past the end of the read, so its final part is completed from the germline J gene. The chain joins TRBV5 to TRBJ1-1; D remains unclear. V gave up 1 base and J gave up 6 bases, with 3 bases separating them. This CDR3 region has 11 residues. CDR1 is LGHNA, CDR2 YNLKQL, per germline (reference sequence). CDR3 loop: CASSQGSEVFF. The part of the CDR3 DNA that was read is TGTGCCAGCAGCCAAGGCTCAGAAGTCTTC.

Of note for this clone: Mouse gene names apply. Read coverage stops 1 residue before the CDR3 terminus; the germline J gene supplies the remainder. This sequence joins TRBV26 and TRBJ1-6; D remains unclear. TRBJ1-6 is flagged as an ORF with uncertain function. The CDR3 totals 15 residues. Trimming shortened V by 3 bases and J by 0 bases, and 6 bases separated the two germline ends. In germline, CDR1 is KGHPV, CDR2 FQNQEV (reference sequence). The sequenced CDR3 bases are TGTGCCAGCAGTCTTACAGATTCCTATAATTCGCCCCTCTAC. Amino acids: CASSLTDSYNSPLY. The whole CDR3 reads CASSLTDSYNSPLYF.

In its sample, this clone is large. The gene symbols are mouse symbols. The read terminates 1 residue ahead of where the CDR3 ends, so the germline J gene completes it. The chain is built from TRBV19 and TRBJ1-4; no clear D. V was cut by 0 bases and J by 0 bases, with 3 bases left in between. This CDR3 comprises 14 residues. Germline V lookup: CDR1 FNHDT, CDR2 SITEND (reference sequence). CDR3 DNA, as far as it was read: TGTGCCAGCAGTATAGGCCTTTCCAACGAAAGATTATTT. This sequence encodes CASSIGLSNERLF. In full, the CDR3 reads CASSIGLSNERLFF.

Details on this clone: Here the gene names and germline are mouse. Sequencing ends 1 residue short of the CDR3 end; the germline J gene provides the rest. The chain has TRBV26 and TRBJ2-3, with a tentative D call TRBD2 (6 bases). The CDR3 length is 13 residues. CDR1 KGHPV and CDR2 FQNQEV come from the germline V gene (reference sequence). Trimming took off 3 bases at V and 4 bases at J, with 8 bases between the two ends. The sequenced part of the CDR3 DNA is TGTGCCAGCAGTCTCCTGGGGACAGAAACGCTGTAT. This gives the protein CASSLLGTETLY. In full, the CDR3 is CASSLLGTETLYF.

A note on this clone: The listed genes are named as in mouse. The read falls 1 residue short of the CDR3 end, and the missing part is taken from the germline J gene. The V and J genes are TRBV29 and TRBJ1-6; D might be TRBD1 (5 bases). TRBJ1-6 falls under the ORF class, with uncertain function. The germline CDR1 and CDR2 sequences are MSHET and SYDVDS. V was shortened by 5 bases and J by 7 bases, with 12 bases between the two germline ends. This CDR3 spans 14 amino acids. The CDR3 reads CASSPGRGNSPLYF. Partial CDR3 DNA: TGTGCTAGCAGTCCAGGGCGGGGGAATTCGCCCCTCTAC.

As regards this clone: Gene names are the mouse ones. The read terminates 1 residue ahead of where the CDR3 ends, so the germline J gene completes it. The chain recombines TRBV23 with TRBJ2-1; the D call TRBD2 from the table was never checked on the DNA. The germline CDR1 and CDR2 sequences are KGHTA and FQNQQP. The CDR3 totals 16 residues. The covered CDR3 bases are TGCTCCAGCAGTCCTCCGGGACTGGGGGGGCTGGCTGAGCAGTTC. It translates to CSSSPPGLGGLAEQF. The CDR3 in full is CSSSPPGLGGLAEQFF.

Only a few counts were recorded for this clone. Germline and genes here are mouse. The observed sequence ends 1 residue before the CDR3 terminus, with the missing tail filled in from the germline J gene. The V and J genes are TRBV3 and TRBJ2-3; 9 bases map to TRBD2. The CDR3 is made up of 14 amino acids. V lost 4 bases, J lost 4 bases, and 3 bases stayed unmatched. Per the germline V gene, CDR1 is SNHLY and CDR2 is FYNGKV (reference sequence). The CDR3 sequence is CASSSDWGSETLYF. Incomplete CDR3 DNA: TGTGCCAGCAGCTCGGACTGGGGATCAGAAACGCTGTAT.

Note on this clone: The genes are named according to mouse. From the germline J gene comes the end of the CDR3, since the read stops 1 residue before it. The J gene is TRBJ2-7, the V gene TRBV1; no clear D. The CDR3 sequence is 11 residues long. V lost 6 bases to trimming and J lost 4 bases, with 7 bases between them. Per the germline V gene, CDR1 is NSQYPW and CDR2 is LRSPGD (reference sequence). The CDR3 bases that were read are TGCACCTGCAGACGACAATATGAACAGTAC. It codes for CTCRRQYEQY. The CDR3 in its entirety is CTCRRQYEQYF.

In its sample, this clone was seen a few times. Gene names and germline refer to mouse. The CDR3 end falls 1 residue outside the read, so it is completed with the germline J gene. The V gene is TRBV23, the J gene TRBJ2-5; TRBD1 is taken as the D call from the table, unchecked against the DNA. This CDR3 is built from 16 residues. Germline V gene lookup returns CDR1 KGHTA and CDR2 FQNQQP. The sequenced CDR3 bases are TGCTCCAGCAGTCAACAGGGGGCCGGGGTCCAAGACACCCAGTAC. Its protein is CSSSQQGAGVQDTQY. The whole CDR3 sequence is CSSSQQGAGVQDTQYF.

This clone was detected only once. Gene names denote mouse genes. The DNA ends 1 residue before the CDR3 does, and the rest of the CDR3 is filled in from the germline J gene. The chain carries TRBV26 and TRBJ2-3; tentatively, D is TRBD1 (5 bases). The CDR3 is 13 amino acids. V was clipped by 6 bases and J by 0 bases, with 7 bases between them. Germline V gives CDR1 KGHPV, CDR2 FQNQEV (reference sequence). CDR3 region: CASRDNSAETLYF. The CDR3 DNA, read in part, is TGTGCCAGCAGGGACAATAGTGCAGAAACGCTGTAT.

As concerns this clone: The genes are named according to mouse. The read falls 1 residue short of the CDR3 end, and the missing part is taken from the germline J gene. The rearrangement uses TRBV13-1 and TRBJ2-5, with 8 nucleotides matching TRBD2. With V trimmed by 0 bases and J by 2 bases, 5 bases remained unmatched. CDR3 length: 16 residues. The germline V gene has CDR1 NSHNY and CDR2 SYGAGN. The DNA read from the CDR3 is TGTGCCAGCAGTGATGGGGGGGGCGGGAGCCAAGACACCCAGTAC. Translation: CASSDGGGGSQDTQY. The full CDR3 sequence reads CASSDGGGGSQDTQYF.

Notes on this clone: Gene and germline names: mouse. The observed sequence ends 1 residue before the CDR3 terminus, with the missing tail filled in from the germline J gene. The rearrangement links TRBV13-3 to TRBJ1-1, with D perhaps matching TRBD1 (6 bases). V lost 1 base to trimming and J lost 4 bases, with 11 bases between them. Germline loops: CDR1 NNHDY, CDR2 SYVADS. The CDR3 loop spans 14 amino acids. Partial CDR3 DNA: TGTGCCAGCAGTGATTCCAGGGGAGGCACAGAAGTCTTC. Translating it yields CASSDSRGGTEVF. The entire CDR3 protein reads CASSDSRGGTEVFF.

The table lists this clone with a few counts. Gene names are the mouse ones. The read terminates 1 residue before the CDR3 end, so the remaining end is supplied by the germline J gene. The V and J genes are TRBV23 and TRBJ2-2; whether TRBD1, the table's D call, matches the DNA was not checked. Germline V lookup: CDR1 KGHTA, CDR2 FQNQQP. The CDR3 is 17 residues long. The part of the CDR3 DNA that was read is TGCTCCAGCAGTCGCACGGGACAACATGCAAACACCGGGCAGCTCTAC. It yields the protein CSSSRTGQHANTGQLY. The whole CDR3 protein is CSSSRTGQHANTGQLYF. The full variable domain, its missing parts supplied by reference TRBV23 and TRBJ2-2, is DAAVTQKPRYLIKMKGQEAEMKCIPEKGHTAVFWYQQKQSKELKFLIYFQNQQPLDQIDMVKERFSAVCPSSSLCSLGIRTCEAEDSALYLCSSSRTGQHANTGQLYFGEGSKLTVL.

This clone was counted a few times. Mouse germline and gene names are used. The read ends 1 residue shy of where the CDR3 ends; the end is completed using the germline J gene. The chain combines TRBV15 with TRBJ1-3, with a possible D match to TRBD1 (5 bases). The V and J ends lost 4 bases and 0 bases respectively, with 7 bases between them. Germline V gene sequence: CDR1 SGHND, CDR2 FRSKSL. The CDR3 runs 14 residues. CDR3 bases read: TGTGCCAGCAGTTCAGGGTATTCTGGAAATACGCTCTAT. It specifies CASSSGYSGNTLY. In full, the CDR3 is CASSSGYSGNTLYF.

On this clone: Gene names are the mouse ones. The CDR3 end is not reached by the read, which stops 1 residue before it; the germline J gene fills it in. The chain carries TRBV26 and TRBJ2-5; TRBD2 aligns across 8 bases. Looked up from germline, CDR1 is KGHPV and CDR2 is FQNQEV (reference sequence). The CDR3 runs 15 residues. The V and J ends lost 3 bases and 1 base, in that order; junction bases with no gene match: 3. The CDR3 is CASSLPGLDQDTQYF. The sequenced CDR3 bases are TGTGCCAGCAGTCTCCCGGGACTGGACCAAGACACCCAGTAC.

A remark on this clone: This likely reflects a read error, since a far larger clone is one base away. Gene names and germline refer to mouse. The sequence runs out 1 residue before the end of the CDR3; the remainder is reconstructed from the germline J gene. V gene TRBV13-3 combines with J gene TRBJ2-7; tentative D call: TRBD2 (5 bases). The CDR3 is made up of 12 amino acids. From germline, CDR1 is NNHDY and CDR2 SYVADS. The DNA read from the CDR3 is TGTGCCCGCAGTGAGCGGACTTATGAACAGTAC. Protein sequence: CARSERTYEQY. The full-length CDR3 reads as CARSERTYEQYF.

As regards this clone: Germline and genes: mouse. Sequencing ends 1 residue short of the CDR3 end; the germline J gene provides the rest. The chain joins TRBV26 to TRBJ2-5, with D possibly being TRBD1 (5 bases). Germline V gene sequence: CDR1 KGHPV, CDR2 FQNQEV (reference sequence). V dropped 2 bases and J dropped 3 bases, with 9 bases sitting between them. The CDR3 is made up of 14 amino acids. Incomplete CDR3 DNA: TGTGCCAGCAGTCTGGAGGGGAGGCAAGACACCCAGTAC. Translating gives CASSLEGRQDTQY. The whole CDR3 sequence reads CASSLEGRQDTQYF.

Turning to this clone: Genes here carry mouse names. The read halts 1 residue ahead of the CDR3 end, with the missing end drawn from the germline J gene. The chain carries TRBV14 and TRBJ2-5, with 8 positions matching TRBD1. The CDR3 extends over 14 amino acids. CDR1 is SGHDT and CDR2 is FRDEAV in the germline V gene. V trimming: 4 bases; J trimming: 5 bases; junction bases outside the gene matches: 6. The covered CDR3 bases are TGTGCCAGCAGTCCTCAGGGGGCAGGAGACACCCAGTAC. The encoded protein is CASSPQGAGDTQY. The complete CDR3 protein is CASSPQGAGDTQYF.

This clone has only a few counts. Germline and genes: mouse. Sequencing ends 1 residue short of the CDR3 end; the germline J gene provides the rest. V usage is TRBV13-1 and J usage is TRBJ2-1, with TRBD2 matching over 7 bases. J gave up 1 base and V 1 base, and 2 bases lay outside the gene matches. The CDR3 extends over 15 amino acids. In germline, CDR1 is NSHNY, CDR2 SYGAGN. The CDR3 reads CASSDPGGNYAEQFF. Partial CDR3 DNA: TGTGCCAGCAGTGATCCGGGGGGGAACTATGCTGAGCAGTTC.

On this clone: One base separates it from a far larger clone, so it is likely a read error. Mouse gene names and germline throughout. The sequenced fragment ends 1 residue before the CDR3 boundary, so the rest is inferred from the germline J gene. The chain recombines TRBV19 with TRBJ2-7; D not resolved. Germline V gene lookup returns CDR1 FNHDT and CDR2 SITEND (reference sequence). Between the trimmed V and J ends, which lost 0 bases and 4 bases, there was a span of 5 bases. This CDR3 has 12 amino acids. The CDR3 DNA, read in part, is TGTGCCAGCAGTATAGGCCATTATGAACAGTAC. It encodes CASSIGHYEQY. The entire CDR3 reads CASSIGHYEQYF.

Notes on this clone: Gene names and germline match the mouse. The CDR3 is cut off 1 residue early in the read; its end comes from the germline J gene. The V call is TRBV19, the J call TRBJ2-2, with 7 bases fitting TRBD2. Per germline, CDR1 FNHDT and CDR2 SITEND (reference sequence). V shed 1 base, J shed 4 bases, and the junction held 4 bases outside the gene matches. The CDR3 is made up of 15 amino acids. CDR3 region: CASSIPGGCTGQLYF. The covered CDR3 bases are TGTGCCAGCAGTATACCTGGGGGTTGCACCGGGCAGCTCTAC. The entire variable domain, with the rest obtained from reference TRBV19 and TRBJ2-2, is as follows: GGIITQTPKFLIGQEGQKLTLKCQQNFNHDTMYWYRQDSGKGLRLIYYSITENDLQKGDLSEGYDASREKKSSFSLTVTSAQKNEMAVFLCASSIPGGCTGQLYFGEGSKLTVL.